The 21 T cell receptor beta chains listed next were all sequenced from one sample in a study of cytotoxic CD8 clonotypes in ibrutinib-treated CLL. Profiling relied on immunoSEQ multiplex PCR, and the TCRdb table lists in-frame clones only, not all of them. Of 75,000 to 80,000 clones listed, approximately 87% are singletons. The sequenced sample was PBMCs, obtained after 24 months of ibrutinib treatment. The receptors stem from a human donor with chronic lymphocytic leukemia.

V and J are TRBV5-1 and TRBJ2-2, with D perhaps TRBD2 (7 bases). V lost 1 base and J lost 3, with 19 bases in between. The CDR3 length is 18 residues. In germline, CDR1 is SGHRS, CDR2 YFSETQ. CDR3 loop: CASSLSPGGARDTGELFF. In DNA, the CDR3 is TGCGCCAGCAGCTTGTCTCCTGGGGGGGCACGGGACACCGGGGAGCTGTTTTTT.

V and J are TRBV6-6 and TRBJ2-7; 8 nucleotides agree with TRBD1. Per the germline V gene, CDR1 is MNHNY and CDR2 is SVGAGI (reference sequence). The CDR3 contains 13 residues. J gave up 6 bases and V 6 bases, and 7 bases lay outside the gene matches. The CDR3 loop is CASSQGARGEQYF. CDR3 nucleotide sequence: TGTGCCAGCAGCCAGGGGGCGAGGGGCGAGCAGTACTTC.

The count of this clone is one. The chain recombines TRBV7-2 with TRBJ1-2, with D perhaps TRBD1 (5 bases). The length of the CDR3 is 14 residues. Germline CDR1 is SGHTA and CDR2 is FQGNSA. The V end was cut by 5 bases, the J end by 3 bases, with 13 bases between. The CDR3 sequence is CASSSGGGYYGYTF. The CDR3 nucleotides read TGTGCCAGCAGCAGCGGCGGGGGTTACTATGGCTACACCTTC.

The genes are TRBV6-1 and TRBJ1-1, with 10 bases fitting TRBD1. Germline lookup yields CDR1 MNHNS and CDR2 SASEGT. V lost 10 bases to trimming and J lost 5 bases; unmatched junction nucleotides: 7. This CDR3 has 13 amino acids. CDR3 protein: CATLGQGWTEAFF. The CDR3 nucleotides read TGTGCCACCTTGGGACAGGGGTGGACTGAAGCTTTCTTT.

The chain uses TRBV9 and TRBJ2-6, with D tentatively TRBD1 (6 bases). Per germline, CDR1 SGDLS and CDR2 YYNGEE. Deletions cut 3 bases from V and 0 bases from J, with 10 bases between. This CDR3 region has 16 residues. CDR3 in amino acids: CASSAGHYSGANVLTF. CDR3 DNA: TGTGCCAGCAGCGCGGGACATTACTCTGGGGCCAACGTCCTGACTTTC. Together with reference TRBV9 and TRBJ2-6, the CDR3 gives the full variable domain: DSGVTQTPKHLITATGQRVTLRCSPRSGDLSVYWYQQSLDQGLQFLIQYYNGEERAKGNILERFSAQQFPDLHSELNLSSLELGDSALYFCASSAGHYSGANVLTFGAGSRLTVL.

Comments on this clone: The junction and the germline gene differ at one end; a read error may be behind it. V usage is TRBV25-1 and J usage is TRBJ2-5; D is possibly TRBD2 (5 bases). The germline V gene encodes CDR1 MGHDK and CDR2 SYGVNS. The CDR3 consists of 15 residues. The CDR3 DNA sequence: TGTGCCACCCCAGGTCTAGCAATCAGAGAAGAGGCCCAGTACTTC. It specifies CATPGLAIREEAQYF. The complete variable domain, with remaining parts taken from reference TRBV25-1 and TRBJ2-5, reads EADIYQTPRYLVIGTGKKITLECSQTMGHDKMYWYQQDPGMELHLIHYSYGVNSTEKGDLSSESTVSRIRTEHFPLTLESARPSHTSQYLCATPGLAIREEAQYFGPGTRLLVL.

V usage is TRBV5-1 and J usage is TRBJ2-3, with 10 bases matching TRBD1. This CDR3 has 16 residues. Germline assignment: CDR1 SGHRS and CDR2 YFSETQ. Germline trimming cut 0 bases from V and 5 bases from J; bases unmatched to any gene: 6. The CDR3 region is CASSLAGTGVGDTQYF. CDR3 DNA sequence: TGCGCCAGCAGCTTGGCAGGGACAGGGGTGGGAGATACGCAGTATTTT.

The chain joins TRBV7-2 to TRBJ2-7, with a weak D call TRBD2 (6 bases). Deletions cut 1 base from V and 2 bases from J, with 9 bases between. The CDR3 covers 14 residues. CDR1 and CDR2 from the germline V gene are SGHTA and FQGNSA. The CDR3 here is CASSLDGGTYEQYF. In nucleotides, the CDR3 is TGTGCCAGCAGCTTAGACGGCGGGACCTACGAGCAGTACTTC.

V gene TRBV9 combines with J gene TRBJ1-3; D ambiguous. Germline CDR1 and CDR2: SGDLS and YYNGEE. The V end lost 4 bases, the J end lost 2 bases, and 16 bases lay between the germline ends. This CDR3 contains 16 residues. The DNA of the CDR3 is TGTGCCAGCAGCCCACCGTTGGGAAAAGCTGGAAACACCATATATTTT. This codes for CASSPPLGKAGNTIYF.

The genes are TRBV2 and TRBJ2-1, with TRBD2 matching 10 bases. The junction had 2 bases not matched to a gene; V was cut back by 3 bases and J by 3 bases. The V gene's germline CDR1 is SNHLY and CDR2 FYNNEI. The CDR3 is made up of 15 amino acids. The chain's CDR3 is CASSELAGDYNEQFF. Written as DNA, the CDR3 is TGTGCCAGCAGTGAGCTAGCGGGGGACTACAATGAGCAGTTCTTC.

The chain joins TRBV4-2 to TRBJ2-1; TRBD2 aligns across 9 bases. The CDR3 contains 15 residues. Germline loops: CDR1 LGHNA, CDR2 YNFKEQ. J was trimmed by 4 bases and V by 4 bases; bases with no gene match: 5. CDR3: CASSPTSGGYNEQFF. CDR3 in DNA: TGTGCCAGCAGCCCGACTAGCGGAGGGTACAATGAGCAGTTCTTC.

This clone was counted once. V is TRBV2 and J is TRBJ2-7, with a weak D call TRBD2 (6 bases). This CDR3 contains 15 residues. V was shortened by 3 bases and J by 2 bases, with 14 bases between the two germline ends. Per germline, CDR1 SNHLY and CDR2 FYNNEI. Here the CDR3 reads CASSELPGLAYEQYF. CDR3 nucleotide sequence: TGTGCCAGCAGTGAGCTCCCGGGACTCGCCTACGAGCAGTACTTC.

The chain couples TRBV7-3 to TRBJ2-5; TRBD1 or TRBD2 may be the D gene (5 bases each). Germline CDR1 SGHTA, CDR2 FQGTGA. The CDR3 runs 13 residues. The V and J ends lost 2 bases and 1 base respectively, with 5 bases between them. In nucleotides, the CDR3 is TGTGCCAGCAGCTTAGGGACCCAAGAGACCCAGTACTTC. It is translated as CASSLGTQETQYF.

The J gene is TRBJ2-1, the V gene TRBV23-1; D may match TRBD1 or TRBD2 (6 bases each). TRBV23-1 is treated as an ORF (open reading frame) with a function not yet certain. V was cut by 0 bases and J by 9 bases, with 21 bases left in between. The CDR3 consists of 17 residues. CDR3 sequence (DNA): TGCGCCAGCAGTCAATCGCGCGGGATAGACAGGTTTCTTGAGCAGTTCTTC. Amino acids: CASSQSRGIDRFLEQFF.

The chain's CDR3 is CASRTVQETQYF. The CDR3 bases are TGTGCCAGCCGGACAGTCCAAGAGACCCAGTACTTC. The V and J genes are TRBV28 and TRBJ2-5, with D possibly being TRBD1 (6 bases). Per germline, CDR1 MDHEN and CDR2 SYDVKM. The ends were cut back, 8 bases at V and 1 base at J, with 8 bases in the middle. This CDR3 contains 12 residues.

The chain combines TRBV28 with TRBJ2-7, with 8 bases identical to TRBD1. CDR1 is MDHEN, CDR2 SYDVKM, per germline. The CDR3 covers 13 residues. J gave up 7 bases and V 5 bases, and 7 bases lay outside the gene matches. CDR3 region: CASSKTGAREQYF. CDR3 nucleotides: TGTGCCAGCAGTAAGACAGGGGCCCGGGAGCAGTACTTC.

This CDR3 is CASSLISGSSSTDTQYF. The CDR3 nucleotides read TGTGCCAGCAGCTTAATCTCGGGGAGTTCTAGCACAGATACGCAGTATTTT. The chain carries TRBV7-6 and TRBJ2-3; a possible D gene is TRBD2 (5 bases). Germline V gene lookup returns CDR1 SGHVS and CDR2 FNYEAQ. The CDR3 runs to 17 residues. The ends were cut back, 2 bases at V and 0 bases at J, with 15 bases in the middle.

This clone was counted only a few times. The chain joins TRBV2 to TRBJ1-5; 8 bases are shared with TRBD1. The junction had 7 bases not matched to a gene; V was cut back by 5 bases and J by 7 bases. CDR1 and CDR2 from the germline V gene are SNHLY and FYNNEI. The CDR3 totals 14 residues. This CDR3 is CASSPQGAEQPQHF. The CDR3 bases are TGTGCCAGCAGTCCTCAGGGGGCTGAGCAGCCCCAGCATTTT.

The rearrangement uses TRBV12-2 and TRBJ2-3; the table calls TRBD2, which could not be checked here. TRBV12-2 is a listed pseudogene. The CDR3 totals 19 residues. CDR3 protein: CASRFLGVAGGPAMDTQYF. In DNA, the CDR3 is TGTGCAAGTCGCTTCCTTGGGGTAGCGGGAGGGCCAGCGATGGATACGCAGTATTTT.

This clone was seen once. J is TRBJ1-4 and V is TRBV7-2; D is ambiguous. The germline V and J ends were trimmed by 5 bases and 0 bases, with 13 bases remaining between them. Germline V gives CDR1 SGHTA, CDR2 FQGNSA. The CDR3 length is 16 residues. CDR3 sequence (DNA): TGTGCCAGCAGCATTCGCTACAGCACAACTAATGAAAAACTGTTTTTT. The encoded protein is CASSIRYSTTNEKLFF. Looking up the rest from reference TRBV7-2 and TRBJ1-4 gives the full variable domain: GAGVSQSPSNKVTEKGKDVELRCDPISGHTALYWYRQSLGQGLEFLIYFQGNSAPDKSGLPSDRFSAERTGGSVSTLTIQRTQQEDSAVYLCASSIRYSTTNEKLFFGSGTQLSVL.

J is TRBJ2-1 and V is TRBV7-2, with 8 bases identical to TRBD2. Per the germline V gene, CDR1 is SGHTA and CDR2 is FQGNSA. Trimming at V came to 5 bases and at J to 2 bases, leaving 5 bases not matched to a gene. This CDR3 comprises 15 residues. The CDR3 coding sequence is TGTGCCAGCAGCCCCCCGGGACTAGCCTACAATGAGCAGTTCTTC. This encodes CASSPPGLAYNEQFF.